The 31 T cell receptor beta chains below all came from one sample that was sequenced in a study of blood T cell repertoires in COVID-19. Sequencing used immunoSEQ multiplex PCR; TCRdb keeps in-frame clones, though not all of them. This repertoire shows about 120,000 clones, approximately 70% found once; its top ten account for more than 0.8%. Sequencing was carried out using peripheral blood. The receptor set was obtained from a human donor with acute or convalescent COVID-19. The donor label of this sample is uncertain.

This chain connects TRBV12-3 or TRBV12-4 to TRBJ1-2, with 7 bases identical to TRBD1. CDR3 size: 12 residues. J lost 9 bases, V lost 7 bases, and 8 bases had no gene match. CDR3 in DNA: TGTGCCAGCACCACATACAGGGGCCGCTACACCTTC. It specifies CASTTYRGRYTF.

Comment on this clone: Other DNA variants within this sample encode the same CDR3. The rearrangement joins TRBV2 to TRBJ2-5; 10 bases agree with TRBD2. CDR3 length: 15 amino acids. Trimming took 5 bases from V and 2 from J; bases not matched to a gene: 5. CDR1 SNHLY and CDR2 FYNNEI come from the germline V gene. The CDR3 reads CASSRTSGAQETQYF. CDR3 in DNA: TGTGCCAGCAGTCGGACTAGCGGAGCACAAGAGACCCAGTACTTC.

This clone was counted only a few times. The chain uses TRBV7-2 and TRBJ1-2, with D perhaps TRBD1 (5 bases). Germline CDR1 reads SGHTA; CDR2 reads FQGNSA. The CDR3 is 15 residues long. The V and J ends lost 0 bases and 7 bases respectively, with 15 bases between them. CDR3 in DNA: TGTGCCAGCAGCTTAGCACAGGCAGGGTATGCTGGCTACACCTTC. This encodes CASSLAQAGYAGYTF.

The chain couples TRBV28 to TRBJ1-2; 9 bases map to TRBD1. J was trimmed by 10 bases and V by 2 bases; bases with no gene match: 5. The length of the CDR3 is 13 residues. Germline CDR1 MDHEN, CDR2 SYDVKM. The CDR3 DNA reads as TGTGCCAGCAGTTTAGGACAGGGGATCTACTACACCTTC. Amino acid sequence: CASSLGQGIYYTF.

The chain couples TRBV6-5 to TRBJ2-2, with 8 bases matching TRBD1. The CDR3 runs to 14 residues. Germline CDR1 is MNHEY and CDR2 is SVGAGI. V lost 6 bases, J lost 0 bases, and 0 bases stayed unmatched. In nucleotides, the CDR3 is TGTGCCAGCAGGGGACAGGCGAACACCGGGGAGCTGTTTTTT. Translating gives CASRGQANTGELFF.

This clone occurred once. The V call is TRBV18, the J call TRBJ1-5; 8 nucleotides align to TRBD1. V lost 2 bases to trimming and J lost 7 bases; unmatched junction nucleotides: 4. Germline CDR1 and CDR2: KGHSH and LQKENI. The CDR3 runs to 14 residues. The CDR3 is CASSPGQGGQPQHF. DNA of the CDR3: TGTGCCAGCTCACCAGGACAGGGCGGACAGCCCCAGCATTTT.

J is TRBJ2-2 and V is TRBV28, with 8 positions matching TRBD1. In germline, CDR1 is MDHEN, CDR2 SYDVKM. This CDR3 has 14 residues. Germline trimming cut 5 bases from V and 3 bases from J; bases unmatched to any gene: 2. CDR3 in DNA: TGTGCCAGCAGTGGACAGGGTGACACCGGGGAGCTGTTTTTT. Its translation is CASSGQGDTGELFF.

The J gene is TRBJ2-5, the V gene TRBV4-1, with 8 bases aligning to TRBD1. This CDR3 contains 14 residues. J was trimmed by 7 bases and V by 6 bases; bases with no gene match: 10. The germline V gene encodes CDR1 MGHRA and CDR2 YSYEKL. CDR3 sequence: CASRDRVLSGTQYF. Here the CDR3 DNA reads TGCGCCAGCAGGGACAGGGTACTCTCGGGGACCCAGTACTTC.

This chain links TRBV10-3 with TRBJ1-2; 9 bases map to TRBD1. The CDR3 sequence is 14 residues long. V was pared by 7 bases and J by 4 bases, with 7 bases of the junction left unmatched. Germline assignment: CDR1 ENHRY and CDR2 SYGVKD. CDR3 nucleotides: TGTGCCATCAACCCTGGACAGGGGTTCTATGGCTACACCTTC. It specifies CAINPGQGFYGYTF.

The gene calls are TRBV9 and TRBJ1-1, with D unclear. V was trimmed by 4 bases and J by 0 bases, leaving 7 bases between them. The CDR3 is made up of 13 amino acids. Germline CDR1 reads SGDLS; CDR2 reads YYNGEE. CDR3 region: CASSFPLNTEAFF. The CDR3 nucleotides are TGTGCCAGCAGCTTTCCTTTGAACACTGAAGCTTTCTTT.

The chain joins TRBV5-1 to TRBJ1-4; 7 bases map to TRBD1. The length of the CDR3 is 16 residues. The junction had 8 bases not matched to a gene; V was cut back by 0 bases and J by 6 bases. The V gene's germline CDR1 is SGHRS and CDR2 YFSETQ. This chain's CDR3 is CASSLALGQSHEKLFF. The CDR3 DNA reads as TGCGCCAGCAGCTTGGCCCTGGGACAGTCGCATGAAAAACTGTTTTTT.

This chain links TRBV27 with TRBJ2-1; D is unresolved. CDR3 length: 13 residues. CDR1 and CDR2 from the germline V gene are MNHEY and SMNVEV (reference sequence). V was trimmed by 3 bases and J by 4 bases, leaving 7 bases between them. The CDR3 region has the DNA TGTGCCAGCAGTTTGTCTCGGTACAATGAGCAGTTCTTC. Translated, it gives CASSLSRYNEQFF.

The table lists this clone with a count of one. The chain is built from TRBV2 and TRBJ1-1; D ambiguous. Between the trimmed V and J ends, which lost 2 bases and 1 base, there was a span of 11 bases. The V gene's germline CDR1 is SNHLY and CDR2 FYNNEI. This CDR3 contains 15 residues. The CDR3 region is CASSELGGENTEAFF. The CDR3 coding sequence is TGTGCCAGCAGTGAATTAGGCGGGGAGAACACTGAAGCTTTCTTT.

The J gene is TRBJ2-5, the V gene TRBV6-5, with D maybe TRBD2 (6 bases). The V and J ends lost 0 bases and 1 base respectively, with 12 bases between them. There are 16 residues in the CDR3. The germline CDR1 and CDR2 sequences are MNHEY and SVGAGI. The CDR3 reads CASSYSFGGSQETQYF. In nucleotides, the CDR3 is TGTGCCAGCAGTTACTCGTTTGGGGGGAGCCAAGAGACCCAGTACTTC.

V and J are TRBV7-9 and TRBJ1-2; 7 bases map to TRBD1. Germline CDR1 SEHNR, CDR2 FQNEAQ (reference sequence). Trimming at V came to 3 bases and at J to 0 bases, leaving 4 bases not matched to a gene. This CDR3 region has 15 residues. Written as DNA, the CDR3 is TGTGCCAGCAGCTTGGGCCAGGGGGCTAACTATGGCTACACCTTC. It codes for CASSLGQGANYGYTF.

This clone appeared a few times. The chain has TRBV18 and TRBJ2-3; TRBD2 agrees at 9 bases. The CDR3 is made up of 13 amino acids. J gave up 4 bases and V 5 bases, and 1 base lay outside the gene matches. CDR1 and CDR2 (germline): KGHSH, LQKENI. For the CDR3, the DNA is TGTGCCAGCTCAGCGGGGGGGCCAGATACGCAGTATTTT. This sequence encodes CASSAGGPDTQYF.

The CDR3 sequence: CASSPRTGARETQYF. The CDR3 DNA is TGTGCCAGCAGCCCCCGGACAGGGGCCAGGGAGACCCAGTACTTC. V and J are TRBV9 and TRBJ2-5; 9 nucleotides agree with TRBD1. There are 15 residues in the CDR3. CDR1 is SGDLS and CDR2 is YYNGEE in the germline V gene. V trimming: 4 bases; J trimming: 5 bases; junction bases outside the gene matches: 9.

V gene TRBV11-2 combines with J gene TRBJ2-3; 9 bases are shared with TRBD2. After removal of 3 bases from V and 4 bases from J, the junction contained 8 bases not matched to a gene. CDR1 is SGHAT, CDR2 FQNNGV, per germline. The CDR3 has 16 residues. The CDR3: CASSFGPGGGADTQYF. The CDR3 nucleotides read TGTGCCAGCAGCTTTGGCCCGGGCGGGGGGGCAGATACGCAGTATTTT.

This clone was picked up many times. The chain has TRBV4-1 and TRBJ1-4; 8 bases fit TRBD1. V was pared by 3 bases and J by 4 bases, with 7 bases of the junction left unmatched. The CDR3 has 16 amino acids. The germline V gene encodes CDR1 MGHRA and CDR2 YSYEKL. The CDR3 region is CASSHATGDSNEKLFF. DNA for the CDR3: TGCGCCAGCAGCCATGCGACAGGGGATAGTAATGAAAAACTGTTTTTT.

The chain joins TRBV7-3 to TRBJ1-6; 7 bases are shared with TRBD1. Per germline, CDR1 SGHTA and CDR2 FQGTGA. Trimming took 5 bases from V and 10 from J; bases not matched to a gene: 8. This CDR3 has 14 amino acids. The CDR3 here is CASSATGRRSPLHF. The CDR3 DNA reads as TGTGCCAGCAGCGCGACAGGGAGGAGGTCACCCCTCCACTTT.

Ten or more counts support this clone. The chain joins TRBV28 to TRBJ1-5, with 7 positions matching TRBD1. The CDR3 contains 17 residues. The V and J ends lost 5 bases and 0 bases, in that order; junction bases with no gene match: 10. Germline-derived CDR1 and CDR2 are MDHEN and SYDVKM. The CDR3 spells CASSQITGADSNQPQHF. The CDR3 nucleotides are TGTGCCAGCAGTCAAATTACAGGGGCGGATAGCAATCAGCCCCAGCATTTT.

The V call is TRBV7-2, the J call TRBJ2-1, with TRBD2 identical over 10 bases. The CDR3 is made up of 16 amino acids. Trimming took 2 bases from V and 1 from J; bases not matched to a gene: 2. Germline V gives CDR1 SGHTA, CDR2 FQGNSA. The CDR3 protein is CASSLTSGTSYNEQFF. For the CDR3, the DNA is TGTGCCAGCAGCTTAACTAGCGGGACTTCCTACAATGAGCAGTTCTTC.

The V gene is TRBV21-1, the J gene TRBJ2-7; TRBD1, the D gene given by the table, was not confirmed from the DNA. TRBV21-1 is a documented pseudogene. The CDR3 consists of 15 residues. CDR3 bases: TGTGCCAGCAGCAATACGACACTCGAGTTGTACGAGCAGTACGTC. Translation: CASSNTTLELYEQYV.

V is TRBV7-9 and J is TRBJ1-1; a possible D gene is TRBD1 (5 bases). Trimming cost V 4 bases and J 2 bases, with 14 bases left between them. Looked up from germline, CDR1 is SEHNR and CDR2 is FQNEAQ (reference sequence). This CDR3 is built from 15 residues. DNA for the CDR3: TGTGCCAGCAGCTGGCACCGGCAGGGAAACACTGAAGCTTTCTTT. It codes for CASSWHRQGNTEAFF.

This chain connects TRBV14 to TRBJ1-1; possibly TRBD1 for D (5 bases). V was pared by 4 bases and J by 0 bases, with 12 bases between. The CDR3 has 15 residues. Looked up from germline, CDR1 is SGHDN and CDR2 is FVKESK. CDR3 DNA sequence: TGTGCCAGCAGCCTAAGGGGCCTACTGAACACTGAAGCTTTCTTT. As protein: CASSLRGLLNTEAFF.

This chain connects TRBV5-1 to TRBJ1-2; 10 nucleotides agree with TRBD1. J gave up 3 bases and V 4 bases, and 3 bases lay outside the gene matches. There are 14 residues in the CDR3. Germline V gene sequence: CDR1 SGHRS, CDR2 YFSETQ. CDR3: CASSPGTGDYGYTF. The CDR3 nucleotides read TGCGCCAGCAGCCCAGGGACAGGGGACTATGGCTACACCTTC.

This chain connects TRBV24-1 to TRBJ2-3; 12 bases are a match to TRBD2. Unmatched junction bases numbered 10, after V lost 4 bases and J lost 6 bases. CDR1 and CDR2 (germline): KGHDR, SFDVKD. The CDR3 consists of 17 residues. The CDR3 spells CATSDITSGGFNDTQYF. CDR3 in DNA: TGTGCCACCAGTGACATTACTAGCGGGGGGTTCAATGATACGCAGTATTTT.

This clone showed up just once. The V gene is TRBV21-1, the J gene TRBJ2-5; no DNA check was done on the table's D call, TRBD2. TRBV21-1 is noted as a pseudogene. The length of the CDR3 is 17 residues. This CDR3 is CASGAEGLAGGPRTQYF. For the CDR3, the DNA is TGTGCCAGCGGCGCTGAGGGTCTAGCGGGGGGGCCACGGACCCAGTACTTC.

J is TRBJ2-7 and V is TRBV5-6; TRBD1 matches at 8 bases. Per the germline V gene, CDR1 is SGHDT and CDR2 is YYEEEE. Unmatched junction bases numbered 6, after V lost 4 bases and J lost 3 bases. The CDR3 spans 14 residues. The CDR3 bases are TGTGCCAGCAGCCGGACAGGGACCCACTACGAGCAGTACTTC. Translation gives CASSRTGTHYEQYF.

Note on this clone: At one boundary the junction diverges from the germline segment, which might be a read error. In nucleotides, the CDR3 is TGTGCCAGCAGCGAAGAAGGGCTCTTAGCGGGGGGGCCGGGAGATACGCAGTATTTT. It specifies CASSEEGLLAGGPGDTQYF. The V call is TRBV3-1 (or the pseudogene TRBV3-2), the J call TRBJ2-3, with TRBD2 identical over 11 bases. There are 19 residues in the CDR3. Germline V gene data show CDR1 as LGHDT and CDR2 as YNNKEL (reference sequence).

V usage is TRBV5-1 and J usage is TRBJ2-5; 7 positions match TRBD2. Germline V gene data show CDR1 as SGHRS and CDR2 as YFSETQ. With 0 bases clipped from V and 4 bases from J, the junction kept 15 bases outside the gene matches. This CDR3 spans 18 amino acids. CDR3 DNA sequence: TGCGCCAGCAGCTTGGGGAGCCGGCGGGCCGGGGAGGGAGAGACCCAGTACTTC. Translated: CASSLGSRRAGEGETQYF.